The rows below give T cell receptor beta chains drawn from one sample of a study of beta chain features in type 1 diabetes. Method: immunoSEQ multiplex PCR; TCRdb's copy keeps in-frame clones and lacks some. This table has hundreds of thousands of clones, roughly a sixth appearing once. Sequenced input: naive CD4+ T cells from blood. The receptors were gathered from a man aged 18 to 30 in good health. Each CDR3 is given with its conserved first and last residue. The D gene is left open where the match is weak. Rows give clone size only sometimes, using once, few, many, or a class for an expanded clone.

CDR3aa,CDR3nt,j_gene,abundance,d_gene,v_gene
CASSLFGTGSYEQYF,TGCGCCAGCAGCTTGTTTGGGACAGGCTCCTACGAGCAGTACTTC,TRBJ2-7,NA,TRBD1,TRBV5-1
CASSADRGRNGYTF,TGTGCCAGCAGTGCAGACAGGGGGCGGAATGGCTACACCTTC,TRBJ1-2,few,TRBD1,TRBV2
CASSTWGSGNTGELFF,TGTGCCAGCAGCACCTGGGGTAGCGGAAACACCGGGGAGCTGTTTTTT,TRBJ2-2,NA,NA,TRBV9
CASRPTSGGFYNEQFF,TGTGCCAGCAGGCCGACTAGCGGGGGGTTCTACAATGAGCAGTTCTTC,TRBJ2-1,NA,TRBD2,TRBV28
CASSLRGVYNEKLFF,TGTGCCAGCAGTTTGAGGGGGGTTTATAATGAAAAACTGTTTTTT,TRBJ1-4,few,NA,TRBV27
CASSPGLPDTQYF,TGTGCCAGCAGCCCGGGACTACCAGATACGCAGTATTTT,TRBJ2-3,few,TRBD2,TRBV7-9
CASSLDSFVGTQYF,TGTGCCAGCAGCTTGGATAGTTTCGTCGGTACGCAGTATTTT,TRBJ2-3,NA,NA,TRBV5-4
CASSVGDNSPLHF,TGCGCCAGCAGCGTGGGGGACAATTCACCCCTCCACTTT,TRBJ1-6,few,NA,TRBV5-1
CASRLGLAGVSEQYF,TGTGCCAGCAGGCTGGGACTAGCGGGAGTCTCCGAGCAGTACTTC,TRBJ2-7,many,TRBD2,TRBV28
CASSITGGPLFGHF,TGTGCCAGTAGTATCACTGGGGGACCATTATTTGGGCATTTT,TRBJ1-5,NA,NA,TRBV19
CASSPDRLNTEAFF,TGTGCCAGCTCACCAGACAGGCTGAACACTGAAGCTTTCTTT,TRBJ1-1,NA,NA,TRBV18
CASSLSTLVGTEAFF,TGTGCCAGCAGCTTAAGTACGTTGGTGGGCACTGAAGCTTTCTTT,TRBJ1-1,few,NA,TRBV7-2
CASSLVPEGTQYF,TGTGCCAGCAGCTTAGTTCCGGAGGGTACGCAGTATTTT,TRBJ2-3,NA,NA,TRBV7-9
CAWSVGRRKLFF,TGTGCCTGGAGTGTTGGCAGGCGGAAACTGTTTTTT,TRBJ1-4,NA,NA,TRBV30
CASSDRAYQETQYF,TGTGCCAGCAGCGACAGGGCCTACCAAGAGACCCAGTACTTC,TRBJ2-5,NA,TRBD1,TRBV28
CASSPRGLSGANVLTF,TGTGCCAGCAGCCCACGGGGTTTGTCTGGGGCCAACGTCCTGACTTTC,TRBJ2-6,few,NA,TRBV11-3
CASSFGHPQETQYF,TGCGCCAGCAGCTTCGGACATCCCCAAGAGACCCAGTACTTC,TRBJ2-5,few,NA,TRBV5-1
CASSNGATETQYF,TGTGCCAGCAGTAATGGGGCTACGGAGACCCAGTACTTC,TRBJ2-5,NA,NA,TRBV7-2
CASSLESGGFPQHF,TGTGCCAGCAGCTTAGAGAGTGGGGGTTTTCCCCAGCATTTT,TRBJ1-5,NA,NA,TRBV7-9
CASSSLPLGRHTDTQYF,TGTGCCAGCAGCTCCCTACCCTTGGGACGGCACACAGATACGCAGTATTTT,TRBJ2-3,few,NA,TRBV7-3
CASSSYKSTDTQYF,TGCGCCAGCAGCTCTTACAAGAGCACAGATACGCAGTATTTT,TRBJ2-3,NA,NA,TRBV5-1
CASSLVRVFGEAFF,TGTGCCAGCAGCTTAGTTCGGGTATTTGGTGAAGCTTTCTTT,TRBJ1-1,few,NA,TRBV7-8
CASSLDRAGINYGYTF,TGTGCCAGCAGCTTAGATCGGGCAGGGATTAACTATGGCTACACCTTC,TRBJ1-2,NA,NA,TRBV11-2
CASSYEGVGGYTF,TGTGCCAGCAGTTACGAGGGGGTCGGTGGCTACACCTTC,TRBJ1-2,few,NA,TRBV6-5
CAITGTGGSTDTQYF,TGTGCCATCACCGGGACAGGGGGTAGCACAGATACGCAGTATTTT,TRBJ2-3,NA,TRBD1,TRBV10-3
CASSPLGRGNEQYF,TGTGCCAGCAGCCCCCTGGGGAGGGGGAACGAGCAGTACTTC,TRBJ2-7,NA,NA,TRBV11-3
CASSPDRTVEAFF,TGTGCCAGCTCACCGGACAGGACGGTTGAAGCTTTCTTT,TRBJ1-1,few,TRBD1,TRBV18
CASNEQGATYEQYF,TGTGCCAGCAACGAGCAGGGGGCAACCTACGAGCAGTACTTC,TRBJ2-7,NA,TRBD1,TRBV7-9
CASSRLQGNEQYF,TGTGCCAGCAGTCGATTACAGGGTAACGAGCAGTACTTC,TRBJ2-7,NA,NA,TRBV6-5
CASSQGRHVPEQFF,TGCGCCAGCAGCCAGGGACGACACGTCCCTGAGCAGTTCTTC,TRBJ2-1,NA,NA,TRBV4-1
CASSLVASGRGYEQFF,TGTGCCAGCAGTTTAGTAGCTAGCGGGAGAGGCTATGAGCAGTTCTTC,TRBJ2-1,few,TRBD2,TRBV28
CASSSLAGAHNEQFF,TGTGCCAGCAGCTCCCTAGCGGGAGCCCACAATGAGCAGTTCTTC,TRBJ2-1,NA,TRBD2,TRBV7-2
CASSPNLRASGISAF,TGTGCCAGCAGTCCTAACTTGAGGGCTAGCGGAATAAGCGCCTTT,TRBJ2-3,NA,TRBD2,TRBV6-5
CASSLQGAGGNTIYF,TGTGCCAGCAGCTTGCAGGGGGCGGGAGGAAACACCATATATTTT,TRBJ1-3,NA,TRBD1,TRBV7-2
CASSVPALRGEQYF,TGTGCCAGCAGCGTCCCCGCCTTGCGCGGCGAGCAGTACTTC,TRBJ2-7,few,NA,TRBV7-2
CASSLGRSSGNTIYF,TGTGCCAGCAGCCTGGGGCGTAGCTCTGGAAACACCATATATTTT,TRBJ1-3,NA,NA,TRBV28
CASSWDSFSGANVLTF,TGTGCCAGTAGTTGGGATTCCTTCTCTGGGGCCAACGTCCTGACTTTC,TRBJ2-6,few,NA,TRBV19
CAISDPSAGQGYNEQFF,TGTGCCATCAGTGATCCCTCGGCCGGGCAGGGTTACAATGAGCAGTTCTTC,TRBJ2-1,few,NA,TRBV10-3
CASSTRTGNEKLFF,TGTGCCAGCAGTACCCGGACAGGGAATGAAAAACTGTTTTTT,TRBJ1-4,NA,TRBD1,TRBV28
CASTLGTAGANVLTF,TGTGCCAGTACCCTGGGGACTGCTGGGGCCAACGTCCTGACTTTC,TRBJ2-6,few,NA,TRBV19
CASSSYDRDRVSAFF,TGTGCCAGCAGCTCCTATGACCGGGACAGGGTCTCAGCTTTCTTT,TRBJ1-1,NA,TRBD1,TRBV5-4
CASSFPGTVTEAFF,TGTGCCAGCAGTTTTCCCGGGACTGTAACTGAAGCTTTCTTT,TRBJ1-1,NA,NA,TRBV6-5
CASSEQDSTDTQYF,TGTGCCAGCAGTGAACAGGACAGCACAGATACGCAGTATTTT,TRBJ2-3,NA,NA,TRBV25-1
CASGEVGWNQPQHF,TGTGCCTCCGGTGAGGTAGGCTGGAATCAGCCCCAACATTTT,TRBJ1-5,NA,NA,TRBV30
CASSPRTGPLYEQYF,TGTGCCAGCAGCCCCAGGACAGGGCCGCTCTACGAGCAGTACTTC,TRBJ2-7,NA,TRBD1,TRBV9
CASSYSRGPYEQYF,TGTGCCAGCAGTTACTCGCGGGGGCCCTACGAGCAGTACTTC,TRBJ2-7,NA,NA,TRBV6-5
CATSRDWGASTSYF,TGTGCCACCAGCAGAGATTGGGGGGCTTCCACTTCGTACTTC,TRBJ2-4,many,NA,TRBV15
CASSIERTAHGNEQFF,TGTGCCAGTAGTATTGAGCGGACAGCCCATGGGAATGAGCAGTTCTTC,TRBJ2-1,few,NA,TRBV19
CASSLRDGYTF,TGTGCCAGCAGCTTGCGGGATGGCTACACCTTC,TRBJ1-2,few,NA,TRBV5-6
CASSSSGLAGFF,TGTGCCAGCAGCTCCTCCGGACTAGCGGGATTCTTC,TRBJ2-1,few,TRBD2,TRBV7-3
CSAELGDEQFF,TGCAGTGCGGAACTAGGAGATGAGCAGTTCTTC,TRBJ2-1,NA,NA,TRBV20-1
CASSLLRLAGGLGETQYF,TGTGCCAGCAGCTTGTTGCGTCTAGCGGGAGGGCTTGGAGAGACCCAGTACTTC,TRBJ2-5,few,TRBD2,TRBV5-6
CASSPGQNTGELFF,TGTGCCAGCTCACCCGGCCAGAACACCGGGGAGCTGTTTTTT,TRBJ2-2,few,NA,TRBV18
CASTRAGQGASNTIYF,TGCGCCAGCACCCGAGCGGGACAGGGGGCGTCTAACACCATATATTTT,TRBJ1-3,NA,TRBD1,TRBV4-3